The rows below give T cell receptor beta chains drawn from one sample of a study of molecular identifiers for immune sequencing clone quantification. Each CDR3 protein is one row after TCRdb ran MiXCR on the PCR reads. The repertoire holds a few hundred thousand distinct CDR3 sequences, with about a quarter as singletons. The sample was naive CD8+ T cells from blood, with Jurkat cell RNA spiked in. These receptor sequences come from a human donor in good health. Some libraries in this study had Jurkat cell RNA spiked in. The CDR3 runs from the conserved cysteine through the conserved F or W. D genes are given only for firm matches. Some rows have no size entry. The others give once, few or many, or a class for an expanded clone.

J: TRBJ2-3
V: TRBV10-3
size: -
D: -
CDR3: CAISTSHSGDTDTQYF
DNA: TGTGCCATCTCTACTTCCCATAGCGGCGACACAGATACGCAGTATTTT

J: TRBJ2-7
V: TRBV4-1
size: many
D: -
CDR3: CASSPRQSGEQYF
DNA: TGCGCCAGCAGCCCCAGACAAAGCGGCGAGCAGTACTTC

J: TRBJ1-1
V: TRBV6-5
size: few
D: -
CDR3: CASRIGGNTEAFF
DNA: TGTGCCAGCAGGATTGGAGGAAACACTGAAGCTTTCTTT

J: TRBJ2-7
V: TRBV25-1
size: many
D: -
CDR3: CASSESGSYEQYF
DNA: TGTGCCAGCAGTGAATCTGGATCCTACGAGCAGTACTTC

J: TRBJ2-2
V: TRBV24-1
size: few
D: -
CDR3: CATSESGNTGELFF
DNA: TGTGCCACCAGTGAGTCAGGGAACACCGGGGAGCTGTTTTTT

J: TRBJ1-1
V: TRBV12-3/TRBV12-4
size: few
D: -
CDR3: CASGLGGAGEAFF
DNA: TGTGCCAGCGGCCTGGGGGGGGCGGGTGAAGCTTTCTTT

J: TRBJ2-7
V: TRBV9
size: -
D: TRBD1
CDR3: CASSVADRGLVYAQYF
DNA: TGTGCCAGCAGCGTAGCCGACAGGGGGCTGGTATACGCGCAGTACTTC

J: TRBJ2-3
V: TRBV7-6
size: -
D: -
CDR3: CASSPEWGRRDTQYF
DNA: TGTGCCAGCAGCCCGGAGTGGGGGCGCAGAGATACGCAGTATTTT

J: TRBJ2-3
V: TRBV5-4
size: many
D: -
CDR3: CASSSWGAANTDTQYF
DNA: TGTGCCAGCAGCTCGTGGGGAGCGGCCAACACAGATACGCAGTATTTT

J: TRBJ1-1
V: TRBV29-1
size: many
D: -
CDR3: CSVIEREAFF
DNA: TGCAGCGTTATCGAGCGCGAAGCTTTCTTT

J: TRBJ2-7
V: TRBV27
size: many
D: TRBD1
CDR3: CASSLDRTSYEQYF
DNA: TGTGCCAGCAGCCTGGACAGGACATCCTACGAGCAGTACTTC

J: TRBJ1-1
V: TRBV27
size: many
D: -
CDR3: CASRTGFVTEAFF
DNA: TGTGCCAGCAGAACAGGGTTCGTTACTGAAGCTTTCTTT

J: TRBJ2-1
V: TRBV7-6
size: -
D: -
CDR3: CASSWGGGSEQFF
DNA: TGTGCCAGCAGCTGGGGAGGGGGCAGTGAGCAGTTCTTC

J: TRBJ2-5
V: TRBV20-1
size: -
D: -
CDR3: CSAGTRGLVEPQYF
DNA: TGCAGTGCTGGCACCAGGGGTTTAGTGGAGCCCCAGTACTTC

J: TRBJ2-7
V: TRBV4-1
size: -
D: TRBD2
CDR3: CASSQAGAGVSYEQYF
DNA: TGCGCCAGCAGCCAAGCTGGAGCGGGAGTCTCCTACGAGCAGTACTTC

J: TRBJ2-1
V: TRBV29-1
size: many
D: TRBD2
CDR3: CSVAGTSAIPGNEQFF
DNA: TGCAGCGTTGCCGGGACTAGCGCCATCCCGGGCAATGAGCAGTTCTTC

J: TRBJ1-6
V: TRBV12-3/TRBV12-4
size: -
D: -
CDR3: CASSLAGNNSPLHF
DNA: TGTGCCAGCAGTTTAGCAGGGAATAATTCACCCCTCCACTTT

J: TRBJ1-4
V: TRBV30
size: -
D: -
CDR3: CAWSRNENLFF
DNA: TGTGCCTGGAGTCGTAATGAAAATCTGTTTTTT

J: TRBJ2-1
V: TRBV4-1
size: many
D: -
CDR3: CASSQDYRAPYNEQFF
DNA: TGCGCCAGCAGCCAAGATTACAGGGCTCCCTACAATGAGCAGTTCTTC

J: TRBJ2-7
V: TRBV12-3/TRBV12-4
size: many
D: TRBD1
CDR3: CASSPGTGGEQYF
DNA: TGTGCCAGCAGTCCAGGGACAGGGGGAGAGCAGTACTTC

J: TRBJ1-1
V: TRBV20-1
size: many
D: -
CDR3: CSARDRWAEAFF
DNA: TGCAGTGCTAGAGACAGGTGGGCTGAAGCTTTCTTT

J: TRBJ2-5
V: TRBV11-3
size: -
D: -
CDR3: CARSLRGQETQYF
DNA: TGTGCCCGCAGCTTAAGGGGCCAAGAGACCCAGTACTTC

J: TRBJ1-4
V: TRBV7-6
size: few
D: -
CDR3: CASSSDPNEKLFF
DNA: TGTGCCAGCAGCTCCGACCCTAATGAAAAACTGTTTTTT

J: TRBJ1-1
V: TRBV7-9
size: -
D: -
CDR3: CASSPPLGTEAFF
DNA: TGTGCCAGCAGCCCCCCGTTGGGAACTGAAGCTTTCTTT

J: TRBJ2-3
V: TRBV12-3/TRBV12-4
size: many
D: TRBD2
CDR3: CASSPTSGGADTQYF
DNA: TGTGCCAGCAGTCCGACGTCGGGAGGTGCAGATACGCAGTATTTT

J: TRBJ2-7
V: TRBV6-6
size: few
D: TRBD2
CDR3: CASSVPLSGGWYEQYF
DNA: TGTGCCAGCAGTGTCCCCCTTAGCGGGGGTTGGTACGAGCAGTACTTC

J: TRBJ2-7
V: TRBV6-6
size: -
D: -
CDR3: CASSYLGGAYEQYF
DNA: TGTGCCAGCAGTTATCTGGGCGGTGCCTACGAGCAGTACTTC

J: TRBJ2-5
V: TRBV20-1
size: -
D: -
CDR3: CSARDGNGQETQYF
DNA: TGCAGTGCTAGAGATGGCAACGGGCAAGAGACCCAGTACTTC

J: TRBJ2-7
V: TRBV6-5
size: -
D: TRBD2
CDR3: CASSYIAGEGYEQYF
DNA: TGTGCCAGCAGTTACATAGCGGGAGAGGGTTACGAGCAGTACTTC

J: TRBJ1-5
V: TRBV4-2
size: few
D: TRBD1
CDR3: CASSQALTGDGQPQHF
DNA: TGTGCCAGCAGCCAAGCCTTGACAGGGGACGGGCAGCCCCAGCATTTT

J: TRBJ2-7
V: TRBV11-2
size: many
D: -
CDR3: CASSPSRRIYEQYF
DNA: TGTGCCAGCAGCCCCAGTCGTAGAATTTACGAGCAGTACTTC

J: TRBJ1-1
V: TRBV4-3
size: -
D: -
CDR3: CASSQERSGANTEAFF
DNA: TGCGCCAGCAGCCAAGAGAGGTCAGGCGCGAACACTGAAGCTTTCTTT

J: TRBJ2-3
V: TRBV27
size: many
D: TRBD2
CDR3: CASSFGTRGGTDTQYF
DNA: TGTGCCAGCAGTTTTGGGACGCGGGGGGGCACAGATACGCAGTATTTT

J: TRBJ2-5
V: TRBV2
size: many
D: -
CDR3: CASSENNLLETQYF
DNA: TGTGCCAGCAGTGAAAATAACCTGCTGGAGACCCAGTACTTC

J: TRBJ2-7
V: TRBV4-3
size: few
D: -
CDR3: CASSRELAYEQYF
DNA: TGCGCCAGCAGCCGCGAGCTAGCCTACGAGCAGTACTTC

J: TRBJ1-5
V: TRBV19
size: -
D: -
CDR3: CASRLGSRSNQPQHF
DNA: TGTGCCAGTAGATTGGGATCGAGGAGCAATCAGCCCCAGCATTTT

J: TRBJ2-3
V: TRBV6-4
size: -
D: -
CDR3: CASSDGFTDTRYF
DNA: TGTGCCAGCAGTGACGGTTTCACAGATACGCGGTATTTT

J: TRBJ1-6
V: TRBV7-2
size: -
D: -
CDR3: CASSPSGYPNSPLHF
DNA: TGTGCCAGCAGCCCCAGTGGATACCCTAATTCACCCCTCCACTTT

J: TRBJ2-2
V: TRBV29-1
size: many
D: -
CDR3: CSVEEQTGELFF
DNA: TGCAGCGTTGAAGAACAGACCGGGGAGCTGTTTTTT

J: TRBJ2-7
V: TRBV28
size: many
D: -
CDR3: CASSSLSLTRAYEQYF
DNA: TGTGCCAGCAGCAGTTTAAGTTTGACCCGAGCCTACGAGCAGTACTTC

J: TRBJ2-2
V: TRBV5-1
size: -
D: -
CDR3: CASSLVSANTGELFF
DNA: TGCGCCAGCAGCTTGGTATCAGCGAACACCGGGGAGCTGTTTTTT

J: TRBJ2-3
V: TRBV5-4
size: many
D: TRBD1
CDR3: CASSLATGVTDTQYF
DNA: TGTGCCAGCAGCTTGGCCACAGGGGTCACAGATACGCAGTATTTT

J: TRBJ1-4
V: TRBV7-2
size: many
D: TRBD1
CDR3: CASSRQGVREKLFF
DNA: TGTGCCAGCAGCCGACAGGGGGTACGGGAAAAACTGTTTTTT

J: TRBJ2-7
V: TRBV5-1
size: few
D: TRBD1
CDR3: CASSLEQGASYEQYF
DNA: TGCGCCAGCAGCTTGGAACAGGGGGCGTCCTACGAGCAGTACTTC

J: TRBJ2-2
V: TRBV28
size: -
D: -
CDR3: CASSFRGLNPGELFF
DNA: TGTGCCAGCAGTTTCCGGGGACTGAACCCCGGGGAGCTGTTTTTT

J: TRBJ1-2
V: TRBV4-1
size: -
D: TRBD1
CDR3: CASSQESQGANGYTF
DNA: TGCGCCAGCAGCCAAGAAAGTCAGGGGGCGAATGGCTACACCTTC

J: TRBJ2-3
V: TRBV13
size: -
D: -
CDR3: CAGSLQGSTDTQYF
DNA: TGTGCCGGCAGCTTACAGGGTAGCACAGATACGCAGTATTTT

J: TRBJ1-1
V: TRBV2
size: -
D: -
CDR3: CASIEFPRAIKIPSEAFF
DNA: TGTGCCAGCATAGAATTTCCCAGGGCGATTAAAATTCCCTCTGAAGCTTTCTTT

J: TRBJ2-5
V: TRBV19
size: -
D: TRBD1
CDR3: CASSPGGSGYETQYF
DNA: TGTGCCAGTAGTCCAGGGGGTTCTGGGTATGAGACCCAGTACTTC

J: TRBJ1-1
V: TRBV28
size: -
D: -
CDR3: CASSRDGPNTEALF
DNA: TGTGCGAGCAGTCGGGACGGACCGAACACTGAAGCTCTCTTT

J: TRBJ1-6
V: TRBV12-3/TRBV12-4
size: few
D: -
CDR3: CASSLGGNSPLHF
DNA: TGTGCCAGCAGTTTAGGGGGAAATTCACCCCTCCACTTT

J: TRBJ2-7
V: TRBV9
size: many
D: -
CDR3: CASSVAVGDYEQYF
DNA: TGTGCCAGCAGCGTAGCAGTAGGGGACTACGAGCAGTACTTC

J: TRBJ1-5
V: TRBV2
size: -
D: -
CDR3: CASSDGGRTQPPHF
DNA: TGTGCCAGCAGTGACGGGGGACGCACTCAGCCCCCGCATTTT